The 31 T cell receptor beta chains presented below share a single source sample, sequenced in a study of OX40 agonist ivuxolimab in advanced cancers. The assay was immunoSEQ multiplex PCR, and TCRdb's table has in-frame clones only and misses some. The sample includes 45,000 to 55,000 clones, roughly 85% seen only once; the top ten take 11% to 15%. The sample was CD4+ or CD8+ T cells sorted from blood, taken in a trial of the OX40 agonist ivuxolimab. These receptors came from an adult with an advanced solid tumor such as melanoma, head and neck, liver or kidney cancer.

The gene calls are TRBV19 and TRBJ1-4; TRBD1 matches 8 bases. CDR1 LNHDA and CDR2 SQIVND come from the germline V gene (reference sequence). After removal of 5 bases from V and 8 bases from J, the junction contained 13 bases not matched to a gene. This CDR3 comprises 16 residues. CDR3 residues: CASSARTGRREEKLFF. CDR3 sequence (DNA): TGTGCCAGTAGTGCACGGACAGGGAGAAGAGAAGAAAAACTGTTTTTT.

The gene calls are TRBV7-9 and TRBJ2-7, with D uncertain. This CDR3 contains 14 residues. The germline V gene encodes CDR1 SEHNR and CDR2 FQNEAQ (reference sequence). V was cut by 1 base and J by 0 bases, with 7 bases left in between. CDR3 in amino acids: CASSLEVYSYEQYF. The CDR3 coding sequence is TGTGCCAGCAGCTTAGAAGTATACTCCTACGAGCAGTACTTC.

This rearrangement joins TRBV5-4 to TRBJ2-3, with unresolved D. The V and J ends lost 4 bases and 0 bases respectively, with 6 bases between them. The CDR3 contains 13 residues. CDR1 and CDR2 (germline): SGHNT, YYREEE (reference sequence). CDR3 DNA: TGTGCCAGCAGCGCTCCTAGCACAGATACGCAGTATTTT. It specifies CASSAPSTDTQYF.

The chain recombines TRBV30 with TRBJ1-3; weak D call: TRBD1 (6 bases). This CDR3 spans 13 amino acids. V lost 4 bases to trimming and J lost 0 bases, with 7 bases between them. Per the germline V gene, CDR1 is GTSNPN and CDR2 is SVGIG (reference sequence). CDR3 sequence reads: CAWTGVSGNTIYF. In nucleotides, the CDR3 is TGTGCCTGGACAGGGGTCTCTGGAAACACCATATATTTT.

This chain links TRBV7-8 with TRBJ2-7, with unresolved D. This CDR3 spans 15 amino acids. Germline V lookup: CDR1 SGHVS, CDR2 FQNEAQ. The ends were cut back, 4 bases at V and 0 bases at J, with 13 bases in the middle. Written as DNA, the CDR3 is TGTGCCAGCAGCTCCCGGTGGGGAAACTCCTACGAGCAGTACTTC. Protein product: CASSSRWGNSYEQYF.

The chain combines TRBV2 with TRBJ2-3; D not certain. Germline V lookup: CDR1 SNHLY, CDR2 FYNNEI. The germline V and J ends were trimmed by 4 bases and 6 bases, with 11 bases remaining between them. The CDR3 is 13 amino acids. DNA for the CDR3: TGTGCCAGCAGTGTGGCGAAGTCGGATACGCAGTATTTT. This translates into CASSVAKSDTQYF.

The V call is TRBV21-1, the J call TRBJ2-7; TRBD2 is taken as the D call from the table, unchecked against the DNA. TRBV21-1 is shown as a pseudogene. The CDR3 is 9 residues long. The CDR3 nucleotides are TGTGCCAGCAGCCGGCAGCGGTACTTC. Its protein product is CASSRQRYF.

This clone has a handful of counts. This chain joins TRBV28 and TRBJ2-5; TRBD2 matches at 11 bases. The CDR3 spans 15 residues. Per the germline V gene, CDR1 is MDHEN and CDR2 is SYDVKM. With V trimmed by 8 bases and J by 3 bases, 8 bases remained unmatched. The CDR3 nucleotides read TGTGCCAGCTCGGACGAGGGACTAGCGGAAGAGACCCAGTACTTC. Translation gives CASSDEGLAEETQYF. The whole variable domain, remainder taken from reference TRBV28 and TRBJ2-5, is DVKVTQSSRYLVKRTGEKVFLECVQDMDHENMFWYRQDPGLGLRLIYFSYDVKMKEKGDIPEGYSVSREKKERFSLILESASTNQTSMYLCASSDEGLAEETQYFGPGTRLLVL.

The chain is built from TRBV9 and TRBJ1-5; 9 bases are shared with TRBD1. The CDR3 spans 16 residues. CDR1 is SGDLS and CDR2 is YYNGEE in the germline V gene. V was pared by 3 bases and J by 5 bases, with 9 bases of the junction left unmatched. CDR3 DNA: TGTGCCAGCAGCGCCGGTGGACAGGGGATGCATCAGCCCCAGCATTTT. Amino acids: CASSAGGQGMHQPQHF.

The chain uses TRBV19 and TRBJ2-7, with no clear D. CDR1 LNHDA and CDR2 SQIVND come from the germline V gene (reference sequence). The CDR3 length is 13 residues. V lost 1 base and J 7 bases, leaving 11 bases between the germline ends. The CDR3 here is CASSIGNIAEQYF. CDR3 bases: TGTGCCAGTAGTATAGGGAACATAGCAGAGCAGTACTTC.

The V gene is TRBV7-8, the J gene TRBJ2-7, with unresolved D. The germline V gene has CDR1 SGHVS and CDR2 FQNEAQ. Trimming removed 4 bases from V and 3 bases from J, with 10 bases in between. CDR3 size: 13 residues. DNA for the CDR3: TGTGCCAGCAGCTCTTCGGAAATCTACGAGCAGTACTTC. This sequence encodes CASSSSEIYEQYF.

The chain couples TRBV5-6 to TRBJ1-1; D remains ambiguous. With 0 bases removed from V and 1 base from J, the gap between germline ends came to 10 bases. This CDR3 is 15 amino acids long. The germline V gene encodes CDR1 SGHDT and CDR2 YYEEEE. CDR3 bases: TGTGCCAGCAGCTTGGTAGAGACCTGGAACACTGAAGCTTTCTTT. Its translation: CASSLVETWNTEAFF.

CDR3 sequence reads: CASSDRLSYEQYF. CDR3 sequence (DNA): TGTGCCAGCAGTGATCGACTTAGCTACGAGCAGTACTTC. The chain has TRBV6-1 and TRBJ2-7; D gene ambiguous. CDR1 and CDR2 (germline): MNHNS, SASEGT. The CDR3 totals 13 residues. V was shortened by 3 bases and J by 3 bases, with 9 bases between the two germline ends.

The gene calls are TRBV5-8 and TRBJ2-7; D unclear. The V gene's germline CDR1 is SGHTS and CDR2 YDEGEE. The length of the CDR3 is 15 residues. Trimming removed 0 bases at V and 4 bases at J, with 14 bases between. Written as DNA, the CDR3 is TGTGCCAGCAGCTTGGTTCCCCCAGGTGGTTACGAGCAGTACTTC. The encoded protein is CASSLVPPGGYEQYF.

CDR3 nucleotides: TGTGCCAGCAGCTTACGACGGGAGGGAATACCCTACAACTACGAGCAGTACTTC. This encodes CASSLRREGIPYNYEQYF. This chain connects TRBV5-6 to TRBJ2-7; 8 bases match TRBD2. Per germline, CDR1 SGHDT and CDR2 YYEEEE. Germline trimming cut 2 bases from V and 3 bases from J; bases unmatched to any gene: 16. This CDR3 comprises 18 residues.

The CDR3 protein is CAIRSDRGTSNLPAGNTIYF. The DNA of the CDR3 is TGTGCCATCAGAAGCGACAGGGGGACATCAAACCTCCCAGCTGGAAACACCATATATTTT. This chain uses TRBV10-3 with TRBJ1-3; 9 nucleotides match TRBD1. V dropped 6 bases and J dropped 2; count of bases not matched to a gene: 20. From germline, CDR1 is ENHRY and CDR2 SYGVKD. This CDR3 has 20 residues.

This rearrangement joins TRBV29-1 to TRBJ2-1; 9 positions match TRBD2. Germline values: CDR1 SQVTM, CDR2 ANQGSEA. The CDR3 sequence is 12 residues long. Trimming at V came to 3 bases and at J to 8 bases, leaving 2 bases not matched to a gene. The CDR3 loop reads CSVEREGDEQFF. For the CDR3, the DNA is TGCAGCGTTGAGCGGGAGGGGGATGAGCAGTTCTTC.

The chain recombines TRBV25-1 with TRBJ2-7; D possibly uses TRBD1 or TRBD2 (5 bases each). Per germline, CDR1 MGHDK and CDR2 SYGVNS. This CDR3 has 13 residues. V lost 3 bases, J lost 4 bases, and 10 bases lay in between. The CDR3 spells CASSDRGGYEQYF. CDR3 coding DNA: TGTGCCAGCAGTGACCGGGGCGGGTACGAGCAGTACTTC.

To note about this clone: This may arise from a read error, as a much more abundant clone is one base away. The genes are TRBV27 and TRBJ2-7, with 9 bases aligning to TRBD2. Germline CDR1 MNHEY, CDR2 SMNVEV (reference sequence). The CDR3 consists of 15 residues. The ends lost 6 bases at V and 0 bases at J; junction bases unmatched: 6. CDR3 sequence: CASSRVSGSSYEQYF. The CDR3 DNA reads as TGTGCCAGCAGCCGAGTTAGCGGGAGCTCCTACGAGCAGTACTTC.

CDR3 DNA sequence: TGCGCCAGCAGGTACCAATACGGACCCTATAATTCACCCCTCCACTTT. Translated, it gives CASRYQYGPYNSPLHF. V and J are TRBV5-1 and TRBJ1-6, with no clear D. This CDR3 contains 16 residues. V gave up 5 bases and J gave up 2 bases, with 14 bases separating them. Germline lookup yields CDR1 SGHRS and CDR2 YFSETQ.

In this sample, this clone is medium-sized. V and J are TRBV10-1 and TRBJ1-5, with D maybe TRBD1 (5 bases). V lost 2 bases and J lost 1, with 9 bases in between. CDR3 length: 15 residues. The germline V gene has CDR1 WNHNN and CDR2 SYGVQD (reference sequence). The CDR3 here is CASSETGISNQPQHF. The CDR3 bases are TGCGCCAGCAGTGAGACAGGAATCAGCAATCAGCCCCAGCATTTT.

This chain joins TRBV9 and TRBJ1-1; no firm D call. With 0 bases removed from V and 0 bases from J, the gap between germline ends came to 3 bases. The CDR3 contains 13 residues. Germline CDR1 is SGDLS and CDR2 is YYNGEE. The chain's CDR3 is CASSVALNTEAFF. The CDR3 nucleotides are TGTGCCAGCAGCGTAGCCCTGAACACTGAAGCTTTCTTT.

The CDR3 loop reads CASSFHLAGGSYEQYF. DNA for the CDR3: TGTGCCAGCAGTTTCCATCTAGCGGGAGGGTCTTACGAGCAGTACTTC. V gene TRBV28 combines with J gene TRBJ2-7; 12 nucleotides line up with TRBD2. Germline CDR1 and CDR2: MDHEN and SYDVKM. The length of the CDR3 is 16 residues. The trim removed 3 bases at V and 4 bases at J, leaving 7 bases unmatched.

V and J are TRBV18 and TRBJ2-1; D remains ambiguous. The CDR3 loop spans 13 amino acids. Trimming removed 1 base at V and 7 bases at J, with 8 bases between. Germline CDR1 is KGHSH and CDR2 is LQKENI. CDR3 DNA sequence: TGTGCCAGCTCACCACAGGTACAGAATGAGCAGTTCTTC. This gives the protein CASSPQVQNEQFF.

This chain uses TRBV18 with TRBJ2-3, with 7 bases identical to TRBD1. The germline gives CDR1 KGHSH, CDR2 LQKENI. J gave up 4 bases and V 4 bases, and 5 bases lay outside the gene matches. The CDR3 consists of 14 residues. The CDR3 protein is CASSRDSTADTQYF. CDR3 DNA sequence: TGTGCCAGCTCACGGGACAGCACGGCAGATACGCAGTATTTT.

The chain employs TRBV19 and TRBJ1-2; 8 bases agree with TRBD1. The CDR3 has 14 amino acids. The germline CDR1 and CDR2 sequences are LNHDA and SQIVND (reference sequence). V shed 2 bases, J shed 6 bases, and the junction held 5 bases outside the gene matches. The CDR3 loop is CASSIRTGKNGYTF. CDR3 DNA sequence: TGTGCCAGTAGTATACGGACAGGGAAGAATGGCTACACCTTC.

CDR3 sequence reads: CASSIRGNTIYF. The CDR3 coding sequence is TGTGCCAGCAGTATCAGGGGAAACACCATATATTTT. The chain uses TRBV28 and TRBJ1-3; D is unclear. CDR3 size: 12 residues. Germline-derived CDR1 and CDR2 are MDHEN and SYDVKM. Trimming took off 5 bases at V and 4 bases at J, with 6 bases between the two ends. The full variable domain, its missing parts supplied by reference TRBV28 and TRBJ1-3, is DVKVTQSSRYLVKRTGEKVFLECVQDMDHENMFWYRQDPGLGLRLIYFSYDVKMKEKGDIPEGYSVSREKKERFSLILESASTNQTSMYLCASSIRGNTIYFGEGSWLTVV.

A word on this clone: In the same sample, other DNA sequences code for this CDR3. The rearrangement joins TRBV18 to TRBJ2-6; the D is unclear. V lost 3 bases, J lost 2 bases, and 5 bases lay in between. This CDR3 contains 14 residues. Looked up from germline, CDR1 is KGHSH and CDR2 is LQKENI. The CDR3 region is CASSPPPGANVLTF. CDR3 bases: TGTGCCAGCTCACCCCCGCCTGGGGCCAACGTCCTGACTTTC.

The chain recombines TRBV29-1 with TRBJ1-1; D unresolved. Germline-derived CDR1 and CDR2 are SQVTM and ANQGSEA. CDR3 size: 13 residues. Trimming left V 4 bases short and J 2 bases short, with 11 bases between. CDR3 loop: CSVANEGNTEAFF. The CDR3 DNA follows: TGCAGCGTTGCTAATGAGGGAAACACTGAAGCTTTCTTT.

This clone was detected only a few times. The chain joins TRBV7-9 to TRBJ2-2; 8 bases align to TRBD2. After removal of 1 base from V and 1 base from J, the junction contained 8 bases not matched to a gene. This CDR3 has 18 amino acids. Germline V gene data show CDR1 as SEHNR and CDR2 as FQNEAQ (reference sequence). The CDR3 is CASSLGLRAGVNTGELFF. CDR3 DNA sequence: TGTGCCAGCAGCTTAGGACTAAGAGCGGGAGTGAACACCGGGGAGCTGTTTTTT.

The chain recombines TRBV7-2 with TRBJ1-2; D ambiguous. V lost 5 bases to trimming and J lost 7 bases, with 20 bases between them. The CDR3 is 15 residues long. CDR1 and CDR2 from the germline V gene are SGHTA and FQGNSA. CDR3 coding DNA: TGTGCCAGCAGCGGCCTCGGTGAGGAGGTACGTGGCTACACCTTC. Its protein is CASSGLGEEVRGYTF. Full variable domain (missing parts from reference TRBV7-2 and TRBJ1-2): GAGVSQSPSNKVTEKGKDVELRCDPISGHTALYWYRQSLGQGLEFLIYFQGNSAPDKSGLPSDRFSAERTGGSVSTLTIQRTQQEDSAVYLCASSGLGEEVRGYTFGSGTRLTVV.